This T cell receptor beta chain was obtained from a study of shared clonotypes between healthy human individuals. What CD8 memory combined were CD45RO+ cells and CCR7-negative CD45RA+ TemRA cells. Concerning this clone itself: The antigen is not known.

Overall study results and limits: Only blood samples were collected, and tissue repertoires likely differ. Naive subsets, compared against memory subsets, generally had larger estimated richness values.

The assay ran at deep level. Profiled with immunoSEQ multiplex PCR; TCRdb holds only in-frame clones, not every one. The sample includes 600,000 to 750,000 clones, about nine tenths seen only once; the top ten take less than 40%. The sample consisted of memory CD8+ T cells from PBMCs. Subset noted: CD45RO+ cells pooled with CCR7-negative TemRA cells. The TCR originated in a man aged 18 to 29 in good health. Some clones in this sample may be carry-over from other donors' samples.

CDR3 coding DNA: TGCGCCAGCAGCCAAGTAAACCAGGGGAAAGGAGGCACTGAAGCTTTCTTT. Amino acids: CASSQVNQGKGGTEAFF. The chain carries TRBV4-1 and TRBJ1-1; maybe TRBD1 (6 bases). The CDR3 sequence is 17 residues long. The V gene lost 1 base and the J gene lost 4 bases, with 19 bases spanning the gap. CDR1 is MGHRA and CDR2 is YSYEKL in the germline V gene.